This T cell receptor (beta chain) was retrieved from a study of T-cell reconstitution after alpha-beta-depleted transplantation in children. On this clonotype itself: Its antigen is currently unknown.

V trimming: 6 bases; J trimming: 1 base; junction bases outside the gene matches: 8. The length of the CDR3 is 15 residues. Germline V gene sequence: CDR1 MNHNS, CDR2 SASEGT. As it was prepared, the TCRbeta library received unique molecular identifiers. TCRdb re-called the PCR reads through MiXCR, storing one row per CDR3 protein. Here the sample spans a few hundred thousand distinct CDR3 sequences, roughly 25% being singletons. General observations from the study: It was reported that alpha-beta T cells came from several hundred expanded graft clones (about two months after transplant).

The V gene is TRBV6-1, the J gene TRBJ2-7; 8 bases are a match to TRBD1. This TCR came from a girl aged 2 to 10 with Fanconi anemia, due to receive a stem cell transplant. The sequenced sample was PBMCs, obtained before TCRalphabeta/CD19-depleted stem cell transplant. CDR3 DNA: TGTGCCAGCAGACTAAGGGACAGGTTTTCCTACGAGCAGTACTTC. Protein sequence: CASRLRDRFSYEQYF.